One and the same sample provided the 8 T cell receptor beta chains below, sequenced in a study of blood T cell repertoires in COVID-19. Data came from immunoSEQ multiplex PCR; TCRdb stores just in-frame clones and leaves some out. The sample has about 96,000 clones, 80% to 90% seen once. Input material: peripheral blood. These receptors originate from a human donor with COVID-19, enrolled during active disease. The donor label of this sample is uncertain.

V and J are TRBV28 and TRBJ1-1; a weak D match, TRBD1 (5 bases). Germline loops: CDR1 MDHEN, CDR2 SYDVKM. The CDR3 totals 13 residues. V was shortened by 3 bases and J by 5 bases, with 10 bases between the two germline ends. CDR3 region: CASSLPQETEAFF. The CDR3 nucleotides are TGTGCCAGCAGTTTGCCACAGGAAACTGAAGCTTTCTTT.

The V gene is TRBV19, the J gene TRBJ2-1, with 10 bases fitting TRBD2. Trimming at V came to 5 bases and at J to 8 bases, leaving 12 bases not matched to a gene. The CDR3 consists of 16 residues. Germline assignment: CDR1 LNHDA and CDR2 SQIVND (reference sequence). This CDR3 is CASSVYPSGGAHEQFF. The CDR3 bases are TGTGCCAGTAGTGTATATCCTAGCGGGGGAGCCCATGAGCAGTTCTTC.

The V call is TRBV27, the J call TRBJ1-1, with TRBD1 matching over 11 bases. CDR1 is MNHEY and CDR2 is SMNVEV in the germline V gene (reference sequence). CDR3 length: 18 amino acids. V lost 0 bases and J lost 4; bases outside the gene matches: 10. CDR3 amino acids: CASSLSDRGQGFVTEAFF. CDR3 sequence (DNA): TGTGCCAGCAGTTTATCGGACAGGGGGCAGGGGTTTGTCACTGAAGCTTTCTTT.

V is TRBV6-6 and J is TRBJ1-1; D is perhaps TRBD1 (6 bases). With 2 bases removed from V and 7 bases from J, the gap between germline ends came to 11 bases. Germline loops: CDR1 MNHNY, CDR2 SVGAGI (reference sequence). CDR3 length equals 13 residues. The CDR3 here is CASSYAGADEAFF. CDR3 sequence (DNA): TGTGCCAGCAGTTACGCGGGGGCGGATGAAGCTTTCTTT.

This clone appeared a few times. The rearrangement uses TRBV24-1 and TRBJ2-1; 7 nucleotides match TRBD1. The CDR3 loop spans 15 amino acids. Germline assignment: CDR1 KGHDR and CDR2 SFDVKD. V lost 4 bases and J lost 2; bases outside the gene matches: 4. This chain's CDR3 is CATSDLDRAYNEQFF. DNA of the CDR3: TGTGCCACCAGTGACCTCGACAGGGCCTACAATGAGCAGTTCTTC.

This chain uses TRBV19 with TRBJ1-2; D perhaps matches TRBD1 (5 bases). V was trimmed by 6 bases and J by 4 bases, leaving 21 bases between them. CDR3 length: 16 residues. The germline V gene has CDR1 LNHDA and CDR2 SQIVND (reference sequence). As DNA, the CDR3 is TGTGCCAGTAGAAGGTCCGGGACTGTCGGACCCTATGGCTACACCTTC. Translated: CASRRSGTVGPYGYTF.

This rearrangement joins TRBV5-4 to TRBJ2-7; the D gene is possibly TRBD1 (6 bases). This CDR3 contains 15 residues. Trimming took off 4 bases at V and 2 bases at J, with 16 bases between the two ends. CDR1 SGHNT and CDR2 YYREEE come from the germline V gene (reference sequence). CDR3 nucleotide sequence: TGTGCCAGCAGCCTGGGGGCAGGGTCCCCCTACGAGCAGTACTTC. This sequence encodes CASSLGAGSPYEQYF.

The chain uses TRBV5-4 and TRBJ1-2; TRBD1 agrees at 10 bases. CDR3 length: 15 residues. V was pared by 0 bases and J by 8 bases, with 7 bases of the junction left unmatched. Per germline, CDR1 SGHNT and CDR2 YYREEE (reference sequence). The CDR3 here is CASSLGDRGSGGYTF. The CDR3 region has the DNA TGTGCCAGCAGCTTGGGGGACAGGGGCTCAGGGGGCTACACCTTC.